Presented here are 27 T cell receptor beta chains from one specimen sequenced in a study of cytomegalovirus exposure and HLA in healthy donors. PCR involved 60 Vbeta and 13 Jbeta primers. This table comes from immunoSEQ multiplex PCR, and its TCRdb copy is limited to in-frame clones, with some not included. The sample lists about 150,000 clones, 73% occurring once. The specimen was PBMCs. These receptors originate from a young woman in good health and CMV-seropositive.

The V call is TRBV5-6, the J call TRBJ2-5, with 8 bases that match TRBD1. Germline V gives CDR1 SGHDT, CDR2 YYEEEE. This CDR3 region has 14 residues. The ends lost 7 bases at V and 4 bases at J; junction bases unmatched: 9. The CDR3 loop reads CASVGQGMGETQYF. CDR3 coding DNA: TGTGCCAGCGTCGGACAGGGAATGGGAGAGACCCAGTACTTC.

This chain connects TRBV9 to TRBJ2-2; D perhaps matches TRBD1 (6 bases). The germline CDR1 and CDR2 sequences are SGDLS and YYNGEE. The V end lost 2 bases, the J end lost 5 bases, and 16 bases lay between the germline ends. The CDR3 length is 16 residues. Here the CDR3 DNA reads TGTGCCAGCAGCGTCCAGGGGTGGGTGGAGACCGGGGAGCTGTTTTTT. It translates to CASSVQGWVETGELFF.

The CDR3 sequence is CASVLGTGMEANYGYTF. Written as DNA, the CDR3 is TGTGCCAGCGTCCTAGGGACAGGGATGGAGGCTAACTATGGCTACACCTTC. The V and J genes are TRBV7-9 and TRBJ1-2, with TRBD1 identical over 9 bases. CDR1 and CDR2 (germline): SEHNR, FQNEAQ (reference sequence). The CDR3 has 17 amino acids. With V trimmed by 8 bases and J by 0 bases, 13 bases remained unmatched.

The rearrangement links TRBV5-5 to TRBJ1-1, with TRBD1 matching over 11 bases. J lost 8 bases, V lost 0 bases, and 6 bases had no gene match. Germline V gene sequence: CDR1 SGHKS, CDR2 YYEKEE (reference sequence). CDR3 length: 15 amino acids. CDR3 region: CASSLGTGGHLEAFF. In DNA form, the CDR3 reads TGTGCCAGCAGCTTGGGGACAGGGGGCCATTTGGAAGCTTTCTTT. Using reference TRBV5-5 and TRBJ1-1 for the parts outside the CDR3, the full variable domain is DAGVTQSPTHLIKTRGQQVTLRCSPISGHKSVSWYQQVLGQGPQFIFQYYEKEERGRGNFPDRFSARQFPNYSSELNVNALLLGDSALYLCASSLGTGGHLEAFFGQGTRLTVV.

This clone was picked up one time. The CDR3 sequence is CASSPLGRIAEAFF. The CDR3 nucleotides are TGTGCCAGCTCACCGCTCGGCAGGATTGCTGAAGCTTTCTTT. The chain links TRBV18 to TRBJ1-1; D gene ambiguous. The CDR3 covers 14 residues. Germline V CDR1 and CDR2: KGHSH, LQKENI. The V end was cut by 3 bases, the J end by 6 bases, with 14 bases between.

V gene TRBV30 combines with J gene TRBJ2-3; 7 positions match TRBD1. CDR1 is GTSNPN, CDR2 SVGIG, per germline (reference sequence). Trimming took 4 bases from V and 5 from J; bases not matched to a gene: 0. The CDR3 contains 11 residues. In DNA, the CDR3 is TGTGCCTGGACAGGGGGAGATACGCAGTATTTT. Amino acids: CAWTGGDTQYF.

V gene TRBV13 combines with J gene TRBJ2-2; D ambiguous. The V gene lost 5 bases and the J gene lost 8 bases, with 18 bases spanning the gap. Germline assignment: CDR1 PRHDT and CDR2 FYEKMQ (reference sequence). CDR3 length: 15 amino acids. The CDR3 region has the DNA TGTGCCAGCAGCGAGATGCTAGTTTCTGGTGGGGAGCTGTTTTTT. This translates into CASSEMLVSGGELFF.

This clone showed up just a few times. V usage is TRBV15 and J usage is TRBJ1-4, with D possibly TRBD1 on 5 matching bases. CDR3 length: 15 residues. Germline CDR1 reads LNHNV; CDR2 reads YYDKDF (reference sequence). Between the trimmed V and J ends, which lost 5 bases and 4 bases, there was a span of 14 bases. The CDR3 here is CATSDLFRVNEKLFF. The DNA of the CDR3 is TGTGCCACCAGCGACCTGTTCAGGGTTAATGAAAAACTGTTTTTT. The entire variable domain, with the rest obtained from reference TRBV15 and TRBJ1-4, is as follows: DAMVIQNPRYQVTQFGKPVTLSCSQTLNHNVMYWYQQKSSQAPKLLFHYYDKDFNNEADTPDNFQSRRPNTSFCFLDIRSPGLGDTAMYLCATSDLFRVNEKLFFGSGTQLSVL.

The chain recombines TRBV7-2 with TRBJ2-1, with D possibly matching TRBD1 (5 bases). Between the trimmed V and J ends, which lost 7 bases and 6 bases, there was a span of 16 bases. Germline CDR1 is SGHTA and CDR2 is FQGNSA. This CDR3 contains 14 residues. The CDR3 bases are TGTGCCAGCACCCTGGGGCTCCTTTTCAATGAGCAGTTCTTC. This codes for CASTLGLLFNEQFF.

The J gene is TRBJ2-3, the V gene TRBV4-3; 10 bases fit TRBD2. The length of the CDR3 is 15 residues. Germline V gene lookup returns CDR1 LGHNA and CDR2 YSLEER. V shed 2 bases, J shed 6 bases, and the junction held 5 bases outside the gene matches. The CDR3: CASSQTSGIRDTQYF. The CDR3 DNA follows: TGCGCCAGCAGCCAAACTAGCGGGATTCGCGATACGCAGTATTTT.

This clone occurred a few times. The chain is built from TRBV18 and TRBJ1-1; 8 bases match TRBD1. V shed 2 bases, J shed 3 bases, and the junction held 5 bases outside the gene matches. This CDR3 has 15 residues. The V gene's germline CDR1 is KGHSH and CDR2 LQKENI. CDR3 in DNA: TGTGCCAGCTCACCAGGACAGGGCTCTTACACTGAAGCTTTCTTT. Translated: CASSPGQGSYTEAFF.

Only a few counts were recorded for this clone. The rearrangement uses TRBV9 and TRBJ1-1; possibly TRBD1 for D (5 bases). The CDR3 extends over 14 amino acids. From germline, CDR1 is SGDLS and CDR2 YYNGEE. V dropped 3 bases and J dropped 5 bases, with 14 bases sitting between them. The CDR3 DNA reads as TGTGCCAGCAGCGCCTTCGGTGGGGCTACTGAAGCTTTCTTT. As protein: CASSAFGGATEAFF.

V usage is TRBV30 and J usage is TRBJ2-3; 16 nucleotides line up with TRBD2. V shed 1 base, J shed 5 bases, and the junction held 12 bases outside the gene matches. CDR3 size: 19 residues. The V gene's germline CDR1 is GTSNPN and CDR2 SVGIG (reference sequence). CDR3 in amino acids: CAWSGRLTGTSGGVDTQYF. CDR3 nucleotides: TGTGCCTGGAGTGGAAGGTTAACCGGGACTAGCGGGGGGGTAGATACGCAGTATTTT.

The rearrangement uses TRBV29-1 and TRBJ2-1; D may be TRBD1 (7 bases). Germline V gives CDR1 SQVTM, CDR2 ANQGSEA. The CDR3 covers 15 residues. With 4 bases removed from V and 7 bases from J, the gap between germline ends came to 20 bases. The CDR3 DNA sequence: TGCAGCGTTGGCTTGAGGTCAGGGGGGTGGAATGAGCAGTTCTTC. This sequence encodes CSVGLRSGGWNEQFF.

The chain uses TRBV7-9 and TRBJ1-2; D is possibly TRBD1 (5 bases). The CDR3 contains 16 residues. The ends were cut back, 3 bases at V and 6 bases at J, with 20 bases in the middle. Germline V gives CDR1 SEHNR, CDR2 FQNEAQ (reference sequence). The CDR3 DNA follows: TGTGCCAGCAGCTTGGGGAAAGGGGTAGGAATGGATGGCTACACCTTC. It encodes CASSLGKGVGMDGYTF.

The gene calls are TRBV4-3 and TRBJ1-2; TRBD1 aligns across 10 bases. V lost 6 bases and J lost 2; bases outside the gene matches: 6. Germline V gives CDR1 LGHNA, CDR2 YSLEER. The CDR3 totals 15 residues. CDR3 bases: TGCGCCAGCAGGAAGGGGACAGGGGTCAACTATGGCTACACCTTC. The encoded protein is CASRKGTGVNYGYTF.

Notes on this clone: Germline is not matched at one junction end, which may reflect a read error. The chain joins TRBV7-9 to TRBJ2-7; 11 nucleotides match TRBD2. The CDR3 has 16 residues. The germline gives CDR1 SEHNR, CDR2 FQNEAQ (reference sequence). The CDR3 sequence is CSSSWETSGVPYEQYF. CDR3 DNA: TGTTCCAGCAGCTGGGAGACTAGCGGGGTCCCCTACGAGCAGTACTTC.

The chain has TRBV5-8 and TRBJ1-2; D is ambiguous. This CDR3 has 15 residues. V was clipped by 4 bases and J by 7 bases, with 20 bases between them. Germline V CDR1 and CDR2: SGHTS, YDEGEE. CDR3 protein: CASSETPVTVGGYTF. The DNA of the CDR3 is TGTGCCAGCAGCGAGACCCCGGTCACAGTGGGTGGCTACACCTTC.

The CDR3: CASSLTAGGPTDTQYF. DNA of the CDR3: TGTGCCAGCAGTTTAACAGCGGGGGGGCCGACAGATACGCAGTATTTT. The chain couples TRBV27 to TRBJ2-3; TRBD2 matches 10 bases. CDR3 size: 16 residues. J lost 3 bases, V lost 2 bases, and 5 bases had no gene match. Germline V lookup: CDR1 MNHEY, CDR2 SMNVEV (reference sequence).

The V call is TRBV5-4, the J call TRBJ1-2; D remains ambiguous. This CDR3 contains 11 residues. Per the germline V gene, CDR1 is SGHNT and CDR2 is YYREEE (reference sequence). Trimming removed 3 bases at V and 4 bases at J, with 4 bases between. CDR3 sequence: CASSSGYGYTF. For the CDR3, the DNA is TGTGCCAGCAGCTCCGGCTATGGCTACACCTTC.

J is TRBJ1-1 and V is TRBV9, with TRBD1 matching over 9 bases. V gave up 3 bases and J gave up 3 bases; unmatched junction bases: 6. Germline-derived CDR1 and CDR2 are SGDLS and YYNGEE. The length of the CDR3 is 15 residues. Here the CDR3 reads CASSATGTGHTEAFF. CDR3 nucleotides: TGTGCCAGCAGCGCCACCGGGACAGGGCACACTGAAGCTTTCTTT.

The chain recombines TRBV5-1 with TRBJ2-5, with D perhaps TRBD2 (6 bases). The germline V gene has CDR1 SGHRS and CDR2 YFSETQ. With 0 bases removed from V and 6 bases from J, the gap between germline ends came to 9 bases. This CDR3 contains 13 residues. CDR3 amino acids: CASSLGGKQTQYF. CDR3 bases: TGCGCCAGCAGCTTGGGCGGGAAGCAGACCCAGTACTTC. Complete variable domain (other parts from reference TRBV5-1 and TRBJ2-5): KAGVTQTPRYLIKTRGQQVTLSCSPISGHRSVSWYQQTPGQGLQFLFEYFSETQRNKGNFPGRFSGRQFSNSRSEMNVSTLELGDSALYLCASSLGGKQTQYFGPGTRLLVL.

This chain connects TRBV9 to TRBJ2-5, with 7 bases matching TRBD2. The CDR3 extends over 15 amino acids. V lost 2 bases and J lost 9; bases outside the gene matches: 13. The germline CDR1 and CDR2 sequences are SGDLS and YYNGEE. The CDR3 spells CASSVGLDGLGAQYF. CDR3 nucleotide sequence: TGTGCCAGCAGCGTTGGACTAGATGGGCTAGGGGCCCAGTACTTC.

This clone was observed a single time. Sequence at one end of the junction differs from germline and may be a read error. The CDR3 protein is CSSSPRQGKNTEAFF. In nucleotides, the CDR3 is TGTTCCAGCAGCCCTCGACAGGGCAAGAACACTGAAGCTTTCTTT. This chain uses TRBV7-9 with TRBJ1-1; 7 bases match TRBD1. The CDR3 has 15 residues. Germline-derived CDR1 and CDR2 are SEHNR and FQNEAQ (reference sequence).

CDR3 DNA: TGTGCCAGCAGCTTGCGGCAGGGGGCTTCCTACGAGCAGTACTTC. Translation gives CASSLRQGASYEQYF. The chain employs TRBV5-8 and TRBJ2-7; 8 bases match TRBD1. Trimming removed 1 base from V and 1 base from J; junction bases left unmatched: 4. The CDR3 loop spans 15 amino acids. Per germline, CDR1 SGHTS and CDR2 YDEGEE.

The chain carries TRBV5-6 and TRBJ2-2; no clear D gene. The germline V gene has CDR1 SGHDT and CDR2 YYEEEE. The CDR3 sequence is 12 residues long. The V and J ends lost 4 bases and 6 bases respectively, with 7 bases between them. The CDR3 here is CASSARAGELFF. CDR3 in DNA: TGTGCCAGCAGCGCCCGGGCCGGGGAGCTGTTTTTT.

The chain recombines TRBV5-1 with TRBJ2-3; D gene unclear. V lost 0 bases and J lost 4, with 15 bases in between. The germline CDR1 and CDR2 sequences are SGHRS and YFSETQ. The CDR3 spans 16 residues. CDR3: CASSLAASASPDTQYF. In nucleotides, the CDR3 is TGCGCCAGCAGCTTGGCCGCTAGTGCATCTCCAGATACGCAGTATTTT.